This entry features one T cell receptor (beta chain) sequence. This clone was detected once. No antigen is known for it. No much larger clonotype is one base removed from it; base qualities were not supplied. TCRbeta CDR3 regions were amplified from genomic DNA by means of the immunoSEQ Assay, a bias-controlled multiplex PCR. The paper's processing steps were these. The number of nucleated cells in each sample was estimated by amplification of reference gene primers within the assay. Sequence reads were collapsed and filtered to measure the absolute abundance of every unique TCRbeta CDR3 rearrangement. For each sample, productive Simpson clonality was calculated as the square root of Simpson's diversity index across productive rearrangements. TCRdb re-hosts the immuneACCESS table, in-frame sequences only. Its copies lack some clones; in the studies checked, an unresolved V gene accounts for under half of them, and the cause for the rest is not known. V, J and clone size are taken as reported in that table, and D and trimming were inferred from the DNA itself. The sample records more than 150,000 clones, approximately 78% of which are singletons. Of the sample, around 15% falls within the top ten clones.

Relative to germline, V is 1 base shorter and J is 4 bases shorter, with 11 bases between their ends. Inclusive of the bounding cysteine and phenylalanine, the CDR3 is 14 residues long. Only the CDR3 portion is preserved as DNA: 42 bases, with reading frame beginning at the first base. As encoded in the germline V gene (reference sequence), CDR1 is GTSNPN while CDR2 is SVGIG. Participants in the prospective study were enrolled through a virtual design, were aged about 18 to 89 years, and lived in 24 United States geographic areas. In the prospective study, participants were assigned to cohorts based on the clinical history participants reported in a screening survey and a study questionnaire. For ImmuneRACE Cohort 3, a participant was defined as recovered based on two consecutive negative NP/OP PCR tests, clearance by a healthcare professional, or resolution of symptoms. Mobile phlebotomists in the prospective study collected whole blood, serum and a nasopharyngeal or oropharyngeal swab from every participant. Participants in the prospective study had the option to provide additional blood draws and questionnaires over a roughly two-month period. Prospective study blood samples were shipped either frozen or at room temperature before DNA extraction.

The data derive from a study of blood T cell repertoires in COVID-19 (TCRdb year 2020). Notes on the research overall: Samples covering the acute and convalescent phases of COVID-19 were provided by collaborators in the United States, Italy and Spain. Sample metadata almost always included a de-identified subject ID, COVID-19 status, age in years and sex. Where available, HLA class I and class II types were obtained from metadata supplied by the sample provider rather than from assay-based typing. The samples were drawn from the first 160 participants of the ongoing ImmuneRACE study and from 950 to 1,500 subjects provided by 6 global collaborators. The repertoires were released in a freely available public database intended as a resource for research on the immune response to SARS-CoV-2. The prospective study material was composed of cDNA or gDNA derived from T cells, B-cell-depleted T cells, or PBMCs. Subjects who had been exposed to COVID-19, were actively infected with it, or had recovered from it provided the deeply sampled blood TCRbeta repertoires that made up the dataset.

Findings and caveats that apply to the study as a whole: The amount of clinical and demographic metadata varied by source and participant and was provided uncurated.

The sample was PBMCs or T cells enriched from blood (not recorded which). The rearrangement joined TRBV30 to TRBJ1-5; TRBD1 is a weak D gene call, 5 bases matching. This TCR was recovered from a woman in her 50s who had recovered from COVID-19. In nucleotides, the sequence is TGTGCCTGGAGTGACGGCAGGGTAAATCAGCCCCAGCATTTT. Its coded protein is CAWSDGRVNQPQHF.